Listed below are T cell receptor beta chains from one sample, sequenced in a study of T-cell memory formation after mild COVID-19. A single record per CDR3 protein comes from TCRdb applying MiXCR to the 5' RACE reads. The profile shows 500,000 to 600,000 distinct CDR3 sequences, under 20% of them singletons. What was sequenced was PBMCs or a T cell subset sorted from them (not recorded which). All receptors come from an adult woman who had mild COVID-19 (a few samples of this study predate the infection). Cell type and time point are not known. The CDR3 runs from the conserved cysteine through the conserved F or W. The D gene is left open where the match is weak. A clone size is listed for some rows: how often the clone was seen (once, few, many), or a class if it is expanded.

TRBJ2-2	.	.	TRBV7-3	CASSPADELTGELFF	TGTGCCAGCAGCCCGGCGGACGAACTCACCGGGGAGCTGTTTTTT
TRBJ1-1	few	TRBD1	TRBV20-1	CSATGTGMNTEAFF	TGCAGTGCCACCGGGACAGGGATGAACACTGAAGCTTTCTTT
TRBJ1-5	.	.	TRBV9	CASSLMDSGNQPQHF	TGTGCCAGCAGCTTAATGGACAGCGGCAATCAGCCCCAGCATTTT
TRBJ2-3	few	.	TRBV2	CASSEVISTDTQYF	TGTGCCAGCAGTGAGGTAATAAGCACAGATACGCAGTATTTT
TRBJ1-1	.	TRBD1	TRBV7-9	CASMGTANTEAFF	TGTGCGAGCATGGGGACAGCGAACACTGAAGCTTTCTTT
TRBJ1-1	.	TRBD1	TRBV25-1	CASSGRLQGAGDTEAFF	TGTGCCAGCAGTGGAAGACTGCAGGGGGCTGGGGACACTGAAGCTTTCTTT
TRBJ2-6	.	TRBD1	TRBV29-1	CSVSTGVYSGANVLTF	TGCAGCGTTTCGACAGGGGTCTACTCTGGGGCCAACGTCCTGACTTTC
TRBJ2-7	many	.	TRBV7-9	CASSSPGSYEQYF	TGTGCCAGCAGCTCCCCAGGTTCCTACGAGCAGTACTTC
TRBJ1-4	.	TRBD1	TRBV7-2	CASSPWTGPNEKLFF	TGTGCCAGCAGCCCTTGGACAGGTCCAAATGAAAAACTGTTTTTT
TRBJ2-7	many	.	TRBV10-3	CAISESSGGTIYEQYF	TGTGCCATCAGTGAGTCGAGCGGCGGAACGATCTACGAGCAGTACTTC
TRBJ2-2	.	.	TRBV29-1	CRADRDTGELFF	TGCAGAGCCGACAGAGACACCGGGGAGCTGTTTTTT
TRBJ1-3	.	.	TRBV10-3	CAISEAEGTWIGNTIYF	TGTGCCATCAGTGAGGCCGAGGGCACTTGGATTGGAAACACCATATATTTT
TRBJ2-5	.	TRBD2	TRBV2	CASRDRSGGAWETQYF	TGTGCCAGCAGGGACCGTAGCGGGGGGGCCTGGGAGACCCAGTACTTC
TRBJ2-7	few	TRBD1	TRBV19	CASSIGTGGHEQYF	TGTGCCAGTAGTATTGGGACAGGGGGACACGAGCAGTACTTC
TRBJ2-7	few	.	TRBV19	CASSTLPYEQYF	TGTGCCAGTAGTACTCTCCCCTACGAGCAGTACTTC
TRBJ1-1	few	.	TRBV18	CASSPRDPPEAFF	TGTGCCAGCTCACCTCGGGACCCTCCTGAAGCTTTCTTT
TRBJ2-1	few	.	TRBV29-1	CSVEVTRSYNEQFF	TGCAGCGTTGAAGTCACCCGCTCCTACAATGAGCAGTTCTTC
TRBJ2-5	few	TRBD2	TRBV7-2	CASSFPTAGVETQYF	TGTGCCAGCAGCTTCCCCACGGCGGGAGTAGAGACCCAGTACTTC
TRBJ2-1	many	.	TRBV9	CASSVYGDNEQFF	TGTGCCAGCAGCGTATACGGAGACAATGAGCAGTTCTTC
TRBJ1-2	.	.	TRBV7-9	CASSPHIIGYTF	TGTGCCAGCAGCCCGCACATAATTGGCTACACCTTC